This T cell receptor (beta chain) was found in a study of tumor-infiltrating lymphocytes in primary liver carcinoma. Regarding the study as a whole: Tumor-adjacent and tumor-blood pairs displayed less overlap than did pairs of tumor regions. Tumors had a significantly higher top-250-clone fraction than blood (p = 0.039).

Total RNA amounting to around 530 ng was the source from which TCR beta cDNA was made with a constant-region primer. Nested multiplex PCR, run for three rounds with slightly modified ARM-PCR, yielded TCR beta libraries. Two initial PCR rounds of roughly 10 cycles each paired TRBV1-TRBV30 forward primers with a C-beta reverse primer. TCRdb re-called the multiplex PCR reads through MiXCR, storing one row per CDR3 protein. The table includes 95,000 to 150,000 distinct CDR3 sequences, about 68% detected once. This clonotype showed up just once. The antigen is not known. Because the CDR3 is missing its conserved closing phenylalanine or tryptophan, this is likely a read error. Co-extracting RNA and DNA was done with 20-30 mg of unsorted bulk tissue as input. CDR3 size: 13 residues. Germline V gene data show CDR1 as SQVTM and CDR2 as ANQGSEA. The V end was cut by 3 bases, the J end by 2 bases, with 10 bases between.

The sequence was obtained from a woman in her fifties or sixties with primary liver carcinoma and hepatitis B virus infection. This chain connects TRBV29-1 to TRBJ1-1; D is unresolved. The sample comprised liver tumor tissue from sampling region 1. Specified subset: tumor region T1, superior pole. The chain's CDR3 is CSVEEHTNTEAFL. CDR3 DNA sequence: TGCAGCGTTGAGGAACATACAAACACTGAAGCTTTCCTT.